These 9 T cell receptor beta chains came from one sample sequenced in a study of blood T cell repertoires in COVID-19. Sequenced by immunoSEQ multiplex PCR; TCRdb stores in-frame clones only, minus some. The table records 290,000 or so clones, about 88% of them present only once. Input material: peripheral blood. All receptors come from a man aged 65 to 79 with acute or convalescent COVID-19.

CDR3 sequence: CASGMSRRSSYNEQFF. Written as DNA, the CDR3 is TGTGCCAGCGGGATGTCGAGAAGAAGCTCCTACAATGAGCAGTTCTTC. V usage is TRBV19 and J usage is TRBJ2-1; D is possibly TRBD2 (5 bases). Germline values: CDR1 LNHDA, CDR2 SQIVND (reference sequence). The CDR3 runs 16 residues. Trimming stripped 9 bases from V and 0 bases from J, with 18 bases between.

This chain connects TRBV5-8 to TRBJ1-6; 7 bases map to TRBD1. Germline V CDR1 and CDR2: SGHTS, YDEGEE. The CDR3 is 15 residues long. The J segment lost 7 bases and the V segment lost 0 bases, leaving 4 bases of the junction unmatched. The CDR3 coding sequence is TGTGCCAGCAGCTTGGTTCCAGGGGGAAATTCACCCCTCCACTTT. This encodes CASSLVPGGNSPLHF.

This chain uses TRBV19 with TRBJ2-7; D may be TRBD1 (6 bases). V dropped 1 base and J dropped 6 bases, with 25 bases sitting between them. Germline assignment: CDR1 LNHDA and CDR2 SQIVND (reference sequence). The CDR3 has 18 amino acids. This CDR3 is CASSIAGLPRQVSSEQYF. CDR3 bases: TGTGCCAGTAGTATAGCGGGTTTACCCCGACAGGTATCCAGCGAGCAGTACTTC.

The CDR3 sequence is CASSRQGGELFF. The CDR3 DNA reads as TGTGCCAGCAGCCGGCAGGGCGGGGAGCTGTTTTTT. The chain joins TRBV11-2 to TRBJ2-2, with D possibly matching TRBD1 (5 bases). The germline V gene has CDR1 SGHAT and CDR2 FQNNGV. The CDR3 is 12 residues long. The V and J ends lost 5 bases and 7 bases respectively, with 8 bases between them. The full variable domain, rest sourced from reference TRBV11-2 and TRBJ2-2, is EAGVAQSPRYKIIEKRQSVAFWCNPISGHATLYWYQQILGQGPKLLIQFQNNGVVDDSQLPKDRFSAERLKGVDSTLKIQPAKLEDSAVYLCASSRQGGELFFGEGSRLTVL.

V usage is TRBV5-1 and J usage is TRBJ1-2; TRBD1 matches 7 bases. Germline assignment: CDR1 SGHRS and CDR2 YFSETQ. V lost 0 bases and J lost 3; bases outside the gene matches: 2. This CDR3 spans 14 amino acids. DNA for the CDR3: TGCGCCAGCAGCTTGGGACAGGGTTACTATGGCTACACCTTC. This encodes CASSLGQGYYGYTF.

J is TRBJ2-7 and V is TRBV7-8; 9 positions agree with TRBD1. V was pared by 4 bases and J by 3 bases, with 10 bases of the junction left unmatched. In germline, CDR1 is SGHVS, CDR2 FQNEAQ. The CDR3 length is 16 residues. This chain's CDR3 is CASSYNPGQGSYEQYF. The DNA of the CDR3 is TGTGCCAGCAGCTATAATCCGGGACAGGGTAGCTACGAGCAGTACTTC.

This rearrangement joins TRBV5-1 to TRBJ2-7; D unresolved. The CDR3 extends over 13 amino acids. The V gene lost 1 base and the J gene lost 2 bases, with 7 bases spanning the gap. Per germline, CDR1 SGHRS and CDR2 YFSETQ. The CDR3 DNA reads as TGCGCCAGCAGCTTGACAGAAGCCTACGAGCAGTACTTC. Translated, it gives CASSLTEAYEQYF.

This rearrangement joins TRBV5-1 to TRBJ2-1, with a possible D match to TRBD1 (9 bases). The germline V and J ends were trimmed by 1 base and 5 bases, with 19 bases remaining between them. The CDR3 spans 17 residues. Germline-derived CDR1 and CDR2 are SGHRS and YFSETQ. The CDR3 sequence: CASSLSDRGGLDNEQFF. CDR3 in DNA: TGCGCCAGCAGCTTGTCCGACAGGGGGGGACTAGACAATGAGCAGTTCTTC.

This chain links TRBV5-1 with TRBJ1-6; no reliable D call. Germline CDR1 is SGHRS and CDR2 is YFSETQ. CDR3 length: 14 amino acids. V was clipped by 0 bases and J by 9 bases, with 10 bases between them. The CDR3 nucleotides are TGCGCCAGCAGCTTGGCCGTGGGGAGTTCACCCCTCCACTTT. Translation gives CASSLAVGSSPLHF.